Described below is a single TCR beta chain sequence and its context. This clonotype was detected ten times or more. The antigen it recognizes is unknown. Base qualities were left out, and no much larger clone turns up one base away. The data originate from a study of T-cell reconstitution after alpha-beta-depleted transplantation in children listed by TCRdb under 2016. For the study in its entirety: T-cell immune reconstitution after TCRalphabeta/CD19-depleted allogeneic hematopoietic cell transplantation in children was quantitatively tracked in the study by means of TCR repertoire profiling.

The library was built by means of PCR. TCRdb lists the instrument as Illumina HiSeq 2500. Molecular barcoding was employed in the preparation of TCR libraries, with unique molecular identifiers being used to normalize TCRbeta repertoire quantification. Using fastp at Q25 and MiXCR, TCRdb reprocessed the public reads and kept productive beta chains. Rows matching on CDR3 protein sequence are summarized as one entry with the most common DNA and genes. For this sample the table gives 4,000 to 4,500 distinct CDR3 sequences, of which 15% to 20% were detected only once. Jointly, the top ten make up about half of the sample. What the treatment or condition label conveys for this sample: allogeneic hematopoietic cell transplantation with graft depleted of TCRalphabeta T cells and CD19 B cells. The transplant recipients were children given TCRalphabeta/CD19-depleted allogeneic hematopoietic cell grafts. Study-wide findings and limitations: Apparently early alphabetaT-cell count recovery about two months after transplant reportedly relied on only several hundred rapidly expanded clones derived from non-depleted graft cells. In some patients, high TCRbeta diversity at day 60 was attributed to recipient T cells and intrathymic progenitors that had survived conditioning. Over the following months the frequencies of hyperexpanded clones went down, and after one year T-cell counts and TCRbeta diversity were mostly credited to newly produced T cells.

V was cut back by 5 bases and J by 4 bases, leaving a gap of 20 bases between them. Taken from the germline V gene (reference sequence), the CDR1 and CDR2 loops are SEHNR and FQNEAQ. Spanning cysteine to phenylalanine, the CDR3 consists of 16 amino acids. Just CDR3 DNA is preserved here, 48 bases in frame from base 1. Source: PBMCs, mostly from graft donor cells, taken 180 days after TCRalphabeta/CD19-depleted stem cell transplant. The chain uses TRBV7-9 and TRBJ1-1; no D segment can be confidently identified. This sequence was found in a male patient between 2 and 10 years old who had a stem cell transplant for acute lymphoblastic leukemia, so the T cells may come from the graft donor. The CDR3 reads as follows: CASSLLRKKGVTEAFF. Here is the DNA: TGTGCCAGCAGCCTCCTGAGAAAAAAGGGAGTCACTGAAGCTTTCTTT. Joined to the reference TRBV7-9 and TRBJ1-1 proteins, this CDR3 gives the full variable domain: DTGVSQNPRHKITKRGQNVTFRCDPISEHNRLYWYRQTLGQGPEFLTYFQNEAQLEKSRLLSDRFSAERPKGSFSTLEIQRTEQGDSAMYLCASSLLRKKGVTEAFFGQGTRLTVV.